Detailed here is one T cell receptor (beta chain). The CDR3 is 18 amino acids. Germline V gene sequence: CDR1 LGHNA, CDR2 YSLEER. Unmatched junction bases numbered 11, after V lost 0 bases and J lost 4 bases. The assay was immunoSEQ multiplex PCR, and TCRdb's table has in-frame clones only and misses some. The repertoire holds about 200,000 clones, more than 75% seen once, with roughly 17% in the top ten. This sample was taken from a study of blood T cell repertoires in COVID-19. The J gene is TRBJ2-2, the V gene TRBV4-3; 7 nucleotides line up with TRBD1. This clonotype was sampled from a woman aged 45-60 years with acute COVID-19. The sample comprised PBMCs or T cells enriched from blood (not recorded which). CDR3 sequence: CASSQDFSETGITGELFF. The CDR3 nucleotides are TGCGCCAGCAGCCAAGATTTTTCTGAGACAGGGATCACCGGGGAGCTGTTTTTT.